The rows below give T cell receptor beta chains drawn from one sample of a study of shared clonotypes between healthy human individuals. Generated by immunoSEQ multiplex PCR, the TCRdb table keeps only in-frame clones and is missing some. The sample includes about 2.3 million clones, about 90% of them seen just once. The sequenced sample consisted of naive CD4+ T cells from PBMCs. The receptors come from a man aged 18 to 30 in good health. Some clones in this sample may be carry-over from other donors' samples. Both conserved end residues are part of each CDR3. Fields, in order: clone size, V gene, J gene, D gene, CDR3 protein, CDR3 DNA. D genes are given only for firm matches. For some rows the clone size is stated as once, few or many, or as a class when expanded; others skip it.

clone_size: few; v_call: TRBV7-2; j_call: TRBJ1-5; d_call: .; cdr3_aa: CASSLDGGQPQHF; cdr3_nt: TGTGCCAGCAGCTTAGATGGGGGACAGCCCCAGCATTTT
clone_size: .; v_call: TRBV19; j_call: TRBJ1-5; d_call: TRBD1; cdr3_aa: CASSIFGTDHGQPQHF; cdr3_nt: TGTGCCAGTAGTATATTTGGGACAGATCACGGTCAGCCCCAGCATTTT
clone_size: once; v_call: TRBV27; j_call: TRBJ2-3; d_call: TRBD2; cdr3_aa: CASSLTPLAGVHRDTQYF; cdr3_nt: TGTGCCAGCAGTTTAACCCCACTAGCGGGAGTACACAGAGATACGCAGTATTTT
clone_size: .; v_call: TRBV5-8; j_call: TRBJ2-7; d_call: .; cdr3_aa: CASSLEDEQYF; cdr3_nt: TGTGCCAGCAGCTTGGAGGACGAGCAGTACTTC
clone_size: .; v_call: TRBV7-9; j_call: TRBJ1-1; d_call: .; cdr3_aa: CASSLVLGAGTEAFF; cdr3_nt: TGTGCCAGCAGCTTAGTTTTAGGGGCCGGCACTGAAGCTTTCTTT
clone_size: once; v_call: TRBV7-2; j_call: TRBJ1-2; d_call: .; cdr3_aa: CASSSPGGAVGYTF; cdr3_nt: TGTGCCAGCAGCTCGCCTGGGGGGGCCGTTGGCTACACCTTC
clone_size: .; v_call: TRBV10-3; j_call: TRBJ2-5; d_call: TRBD2; cdr3_aa: CAISAGGGTSYQETQYF; cdr3_nt: TGTGCCATCAGTGCCGGGGGGGGGACTAGCTATCAAGAGACCCAGTACTTC
clone_size: .; v_call: TRBV9; j_call: TRBJ2-2; d_call: .; cdr3_aa: CASSVAGRFAGELFF; cdr3_nt: TGTGCCAGCAGCGTAGCCGGGAGATTCGCCGGGGAGCTGTTTTTT
clone_size: .; v_call: TRBV5-4; j_call: TRBJ2-7; d_call: TRBD1; cdr3_aa: CASSSGPGTGGHEQYF; cdr3_nt: TGTGCCAGCAGCTCCGGCCCTGGGACAGGGGGCCACGAGCAGTACTTC
clone_size: .; v_call: TRBV14; j_call: TRBJ2-7; d_call: .; cdr3_aa: CASSQEGVRFYEQYF; cdr3_nt: TGTGCCAGCAGCCAAGAAGGGGTCAGATTCTACGAGCAGTACTTC
clone_size: .; v_call: TRBV6-5; j_call: TRBJ2-6; d_call: TRBD1; cdr3_aa: CASSYTGGSGANVLTF; cdr3_nt: TGTGCCAGCAGTTATACAGGGGGATCTGGGGCCAACGTCCTGACTTTC
clone_size: .; v_call: TRBV7-9; j_call: TRBJ1-1; d_call: .; cdr3_aa: CASSFFGTSTEAFF; cdr3_nt: TGTGCCAGCAGCTTTTTCGGGACGTCCACTGAAGCTTTCTTT
clone_size: .; v_call: TRBV5-4; j_call: TRBJ1-1; d_call: .; cdr3_aa: CASSLGGSMNTEAFF; cdr3_nt: TGTGCCAGCAGCTTGGGAGGGTCGATGAACACTGAAGCTTTCTTT
clone_size: .; v_call: TRBV28; j_call: TRBJ1-2; d_call: .; cdr3_aa: CASMGTPEAYGYTF; cdr3_nt: TGTGCCAGCATGGGGACACCAGAGGCCTATGGCTACACCTTC
clone_size: .; v_call: TRBV5-1; j_call: TRBJ1-1; d_call: .; cdr3_aa: CASSAGMGTEAFF; cdr3_nt: TGCGCCAGCAGCGCGGGGATGGGCACTGAAGCTTTCTTT